This TCR beta chain came from a study of control samples from healthy donors and cancer patients. For this clone: At one boundary the junction diverges from the germline segment, which might be a read error.

This CDR3 contains 16 residues. The V gene's germline CDR1 is MNHNS and CDR2 SASEGT. Sequenced by immunoSEQ multiplex PCR; TCRdb stores in-frame clones only, minus some. Among tens of thousands of clones listed, about 89% were seen once. The V gene is TRBV6-1, the J gene TRBJ1-3; D uncertain. The TCR comes from an older woman in good health. The specimen sequenced was blood. This chain's CDR3 is CASSESRGFSGNTIYF. The CDR3 coding sequence is TGTGCCAGTAGTGAATCACGGGGATTCTCTGGAAACACCATATATTTT.